This T cell receptor beta chain came from a study of blood T cell repertoires in COVID-19. Turning to the study itself: COVID-19 samples from acute and convalescent phases originated in the United States, Italy and Spain. Nucleic acid was either cDNA or gDNA, and it came from T cells, B-cell-depleted T cells, or PBMCs.

Authors' methods: Reference gene primer amplification gave estimated nucleated cell counts. Measured with immunoSEQ multiplex PCR; TCRdb has only the in-frame clones, and not every one. Clone size and V and J calls were adopted from that table, with D and trimming inferred from the DNA. Of about 88,000 clones in the sample, approximately 90% were seen once. Sample: peripheral blood. This clonotype was sampled from a man aged 60 to 75 with acute or convalescent COVID-19.

CDR3 protein: CASRVWTGGNTIYF. In nucleotides, the CDR3 is TGTGCCAGCAGGGTATGGACAGGTGGAAACACCATATATTTT. The chain links TRBV6-5 to TRBJ1-3; 7 bases agree with TRBD1. The germline V gene encodes CDR1 MNHEY and CDR2 SVGAGI. The CDR3 has 14 residues. V lost 6 bases and J lost 3; bases outside the gene matches: 5.